The 20 T cell receptor beta chains below were found in one sample sequenced in a study of cytomegalovirus exposure and HLA in healthy donors. Vbeta (60) and Jbeta (13) primers were used in the PCR. The repertoire was sequenced with immunoSEQ multiplex PCR; TCRdb's copy has only in-frame clones and lacks some. Here the sample spans approximately 150,000 clones, around 80% being singletons. Sample: PBMCs. The receptors derive from a woman between 35 and 50 years old in good health and CMV-seronegative.

V and J are TRBV4-3 and TRBJ1-2; D is ambiguous. Trimming stripped 2 bases from V and 8 bases from J, with 15 bases between. CDR1 and CDR2 (germline): LGHNA, YSLEER. The CDR3 consists of 14 residues. CDR3: CASSQSRELEGYTF. The CDR3 bases are TGCGCCAGCAGCCAATCGAGGGAGTTGGAGGGCTACACCTTC.

This clone came up once. This chain joins TRBV6-5 and TRBJ1-1, with 7 positions matching TRBD1. CDR1 and CDR2 from the germline V gene are MNHEY and SVGAGI. The CDR3 sequence is 13 residues long. Trimming cost V 7 bases and J 3 bases; bases outside gene matches: 5. The CDR3 region is CASKGQTDTEAFF. As DNA, the CDR3 is TGTGCCAGCAAGGGACAGACCGACACTGAAGCTTTCTTT.

The gene calls are TRBV6-5 and TRBJ2-5; 10 bases map to TRBD2. This CDR3 spans 14 amino acids. Germline V CDR1 and CDR2: MNHEY, SVGAGI. Trimming at V came to 7 bases and at J to 4 bases, leaving 6 bases not matched to a gene. In DNA, the CDR3 is TGTGCCAGCAAGCTAGCGGGAGTCGTAGAGACCCAGTACTTC. Translating gives CASKLAGVVETQYF.

The chain carries TRBV12-5 and TRBJ2-1; 13 nucleotides line up with TRBD2. The junction had 5 bases not matched to a gene; V was cut back by 6 bases and J by 6 bases. The CDR3 is made up of 15 amino acids. CDR1 LGHNT and CDR2 FRNRAP come from the germline V gene. CDR3 region: CASGLGLAGVNEQFF. DNA of the CDR3: TGTGCTAGTGGACTAGGACTAGCGGGAGTCAATGAGCAGTTCTTC.

This clone was seen only once. The chain combines TRBV11-3 with TRBJ2-3, with D perhaps matching TRBD2 (6 bases). V was trimmed by 5 bases and J by 4 bases, leaving 13 bases between them. CDR1 is SGHNT and CDR2 is YENEEA in the germline V gene. This CDR3 region has 14 residues. CDR3 loop: CASSIRDSSDTQYF. DNA for the CDR3: TGTGCCAGCAGCATAAGGGACTCCTCAGATACGCAGTATTTT.

The chain is built from TRBV7-3 and TRBJ2-3, with 8 bases lining up with TRBD2. Looked up from germline, CDR1 is SGHTA and CDR2 is FQGTGA. The CDR3 contains 15 residues. V shed 2 bases, J shed 7 bases, and the junction held 8 bases outside the gene matches. The CDR3 DNA reads TGTGCCAGCAGCTTAGGTACTAGCGGAAAGCATACGCAGTATTTT. As protein: CASSLGTSGKHTQYF.

The chain recombines TRBV5-6 with TRBJ1-1, with D hard to call. Germline lookup yields CDR1 SGHDT and CDR2 YYEEEE. The ends were cut back, 8 bases at V and 1 base at J, with 24 bases in the middle. The CDR3 extends over 17 amino acids. CDR3 bases: TGTGCCAGTGCCGCAGTGGGGAGAACGGACGCGAACACTGAAGCTTTCTTT. This sequence encodes CASAAVGRTDANTEAFF.

This chain uses TRBV15 with TRBJ1-5, with TRBD1 matching 7 bases. V lost 7 bases, J lost 3 bases, and 3 bases stayed unmatched. The length of the CDR3 is 13 residues. Germline CDR1 is LNHNV and CDR2 is YYDKDF (reference sequence). CDR3 sequence reads: CATKDRLNQPQHF. The CDR3 bases are TGTGCCACCAAGGACAGGCTCAATCAGCCCCAGCATTTT.

V and J are TRBV28 and TRBJ2-7; D is perhaps TRBD2 (6 bases). Germline-derived CDR1 and CDR2 are MDHEN and SYDVKM. V was clipped by 3 bases and J by 6 bases, with 9 bases between them. This CDR3 has 12 amino acids. The CDR3 DNA reads as TGTGCCAGCAGTTTGGGGGGTGGCGAGCAGTACTTC. It is translated as CASSLGGGEQYF.

The V call is TRBV7-8, the J call TRBJ2-7; TRBD1 matches 10 bases. CDR1 is SGHVS, CDR2 FQNEAQ, per germline. The CDR3 is made up of 18 amino acids. V was pared by 5 bases and J by 0 bases, with 13 bases of the junction left unmatched. In DNA, the CDR3 is TGTGCCAGCAGCGCCCAGATACCGGGACAGGGGAGCTCCTACGAGCAGTACTTC. Residues: CASSAQIPGQGSSYEQYF. Supplemented by reference TRBV7-8 and TRBJ2-7, the full variable domain reads GAGVSQSPRYKVAKRGQDVALRCDPISGHVSLFWYQQALGQGPEFLTYFQNEAQLDKSGLPSDRFFAERPEGSVSTLKIQRTQQEDSAVYLCASSAQIPGQGSSYEQYFGPGTRLTVT.

The V gene is TRBV7-2, the J gene TRBJ2-7; TRBD2 agrees at 11 bases. With V trimmed by 2 bases and J by 4 bases, 4 bases remained unmatched. This CDR3 contains 15 residues. Germline V gene sequence: CDR1 SGHTA, CDR2 FQGNSA. CDR3 sequence reads: CASSLTTSGTYEQYF. CDR3 in DNA: TGTGCCAGCAGCTTAACGACTAGCGGGACTTACGAGCAGTACTTC.

This chain connects TRBV6-5 to TRBJ1-2; possibly TRBD1 for D (5 bases). The CDR3 contains 11 residues. V was cut by 7 bases and J by 7 bases, with 10 bases left in between. The germline V gene has CDR1 MNHEY and CDR2 SVGAGI. The CDR3 DNA is TGTGCCAGCATAGGGGTTAGTGGCTACACCTTC. Translating it yields CASIGVSGYTF.

The rearrangement links TRBV5-1 to TRBJ2-5; D is undetermined. CDR3 length: 13 amino acids. The V end was cut by 4 bases, the J end by 5 bases, with 12 bases between. Germline V gene data show CDR1 as SGHRS and CDR2 as YFSETQ. The CDR3 loop reads CASSLQNGETQYF. CDR3 bases: TGCGCCAGCAGCCTCCAAAACGGGGAGACCCAGTACTTC. Full variable domain (outside the CDR3, taken from reference TRBV5-1 and TRBJ2-5): KAGVTQTPRYLIKTRGQQVTLSCSPISGHRSVSWYQQTPGQGLQFLFEYFSETQRNKGNFPGRFSGRQFSNSRSEMNVSTLELGDSALYLCASSLQNGETQYFGPGTRLLVL.

CDR3 protein: CASRGQVDNEQFF. The CDR3 DNA sequence: TGTGCCAGCAGGGGACAGGTCGACAATGAGCAGTTCTTC. The genes are TRBV5-4 and TRBJ2-1, with 8 bases identical to TRBD1. Germline values: CDR1 SGHNT, CDR2 YYREEE (reference sequence). This CDR3 comprises 13 residues. V shed 5 bases and J 5 bases; nucleotides not matched to a gene: 3.

The chain has TRBV7-2 and TRBJ2-2; D gene uncertain. Trimming left V 3 bases short and J 0 bases short, with 5 bases between. The length of the CDR3 is 14 residues. Germline CDR1 and CDR2: SGHTA and FQGNSA. The CDR3 region has the DNA TGTGCCAGCAGCTTTCGCGCGAACACCGGGGAGCTGTTTTTT. It codes for CASSFRANTGELFF.

V is TRBV6-1 and J is TRBJ1-2; 11 nucleotides align to TRBD1. The CDR3 sequence is 12 residues long. V gave up 10 bases and J gave up 6 bases; unmatched junction bases: 4. Germline CDR1 is MNHNS and CDR2 is SASEGT. CDR3 region: CANGQGANGYTF. The CDR3 DNA is TGTGCCAACGGACAGGGGGCCAATGGCTACACCTTC.

DNA of the CDR3: TGTGCCAGCAGACGAGCGGGGTCGAACGAGCAGTACTTC. Translation gives CASRRAGSNEQYF. The chain recombines TRBV28 with TRBJ2-7; TRBD2 agrees at 7 bases. J was trimmed by 5 bases and V by 6 bases; bases with no gene match: 7. Looked up from germline, CDR1 is MDHEN and CDR2 is SYDVKM. The CDR3 is made up of 13 amino acids.

The V gene is TRBV19, the J gene TRBJ1-2; 7 nucleotides agree with TRBD1. The junction had 9 bases not matched to a gene; V was cut back by 5 bases and J by 0 bases. The CDR3 is 16 amino acids. Germline loops: CDR1 LNHDA, CDR2 SQIVND (reference sequence). CDR3 protein: CASSGRGTESNYGYTF. In nucleotides, the CDR3 is TGTGCCAGTAGTGGACGAGGGACAGAATCTAACTATGGCTACACCTTC.

This clone appeared a single time. Written as DNA, the CDR3 is TGTGCCAGCAGCTTAATGGCTAGCTCGGGGACCCAGTACTTC. Translation gives CASSLMASSGTQYF. This sequence joins TRBV11-3 and TRBJ2-5, with D possibly being TRBD2 (5 bases). Germline V gene lookup returns CDR1 SGHNT and CDR2 YENEEA. The CDR3 is 14 residues long. Trimming pared 2 bases from V and 7 bases from J, leaving 14 bases between.

The chain is built from TRBV27 and TRBJ1-5; 8 bases match TRBD1. V lost 7 bases and J lost 4; bases outside the gene matches: 9. CDR1 and CDR2 from the germline V gene are MNHEY and SMNVEV (reference sequence). CDR3 length: 15 amino acids. The CDR3 nucleotides read TGTGCCAGCAACTCGGGGACAGGCTTAAATCAGCCCCAGCATTTT. Encoded protein: CASNSGTGLNQPQHF.